One sample yielded the 22 T cell receptor beta chains listed below, sequenced in a study of OX40 agonist ivuxolimab in advanced cancers. Method: immunoSEQ multiplex PCR; TCRdb's copy keeps in-frame clones and lacks some. Of about 86,000 clones listed, roughly 89% are singletons. The specimen comprised CD4+ or CD8+ T cells sorted from blood, sampled in a trial of the OX40 agonist ivuxolimab. The receptors stem from an adult with an advanced solid tumor such as melanoma, head and neck, liver or kidney cancer.

This clone appeared a single time. The genes are TRBV2 and TRBJ2-2, with D maybe TRBD1 (5 bases). Germline CDR1 reads SNHLY; CDR2 reads FYNNEI. The CDR3 is 13 residues long. V gave up 11 bases and J gave up 5 bases, with 15 bases separating them. The CDR3 region has the DNA TGTGCCGGTAACAAGGGGTGGACCGGGGAGCTGTTTTTT. This gives the protein CAGNKGWTGELFF.

The rearrangement joins TRBV6-6 to TRBJ1-5, with a weak D call TRBD1 (5 bases). This CDR3 is built from 14 residues. The ends were cut back, 6 bases at V and 2 bases at J, with 11 bases in the middle. Germline V lookup: CDR1 MNHNY, CDR2 SVGAGI (reference sequence). The CDR3 bases are TGTGCCAGCAGAACCAGGGACGGCAATCAGCCCCAGCATTTT. The encoded protein is CASRTRDGNQPQHF.

The table lists this clone with a few counts. The gene calls are TRBV11-2 and TRBJ2-2, with TRBD2 matching 9 bases. Germline V gives CDR1 SGHAT, CDR2 FQNNGV. This CDR3 has 15 amino acids. Trimming took 0 bases from V and 4 from J; bases not matched to a gene: 0. The CDR3 is CASSLEAGGTGELFF. The CDR3 DNA sequence: TGTGCCAGCAGCTTAGAAGCGGGAGGCACCGGGGAGCTGTTTTTT.

CDR3 amino acids: CARRPGDRGDYGYTF. DNA of the CDR3: TGTGCCAGAAGGCCTGGGGACAGGGGTGACTATGGCTACACCTTC. V is TRBV5-3 and J is TRBJ1-2; 10 nucleotides align to TRBD1. TRBV5-3 is flagged as an ORF with uncertain function. The CDR3 is made up of 15 amino acids. V lost 5 bases, J lost 3 bases, and 7 bases stayed unmatched.

The gene calls are TRBV4-1 and TRBJ2-5, with D unresolved. The J call could be wrong; TRBJ2-7 is a better fit for the DNA end. There are 20 residues in the CDR3. The germline gives CDR1 MGHRA, CDR2 YSYEKL. Here the CDR3 DNA reads TGCGCCAGCAGCCAAATTTTGGCATACCAAAAGAGAACTAACTCCTACGAGCAGTACTTC. Translating it yields CASSQILAYQKRTNSYEQYF.

Details on this clone: This sample also contains other DNA sequences that code for the same CDR3. The rearrangement joins TRBV11-2 to TRBJ2-3; 12 nucleotides line up with TRBD2. The ends lost 3 bases at V and 2 bases at J; junction bases unmatched: 3. This CDR3 has 16 residues. Germline V gives CDR1 SGHAT, CDR2 FQNNGV. CDR3 amino acids: CASSLGLAGNTDTQYF. The CDR3 coding sequence is TGTGCCAGCAGCTTGGGACTAGCGGGTAACACAGATACGCAGTATTTT.

This rearrangement joins TRBV29-1 to TRBJ2-1; 11 nucleotides line up with TRBD2. The junction had 11 bases not matched to a gene; V was cut back by 3 bases and J by 1 base. CDR3 size: 18 residues. In germline, CDR1 is SQVTM, CDR2 ANQGSEA. The CDR3 reads CSVDGAPGLAVSYNEQFF. The CDR3 DNA sequence: TGCAGCGTTGATGGGGCTCCGGGACTAGCGGTATCCTACAATGAGCAGTTCTTC.

The J gene is TRBJ2-1, the V gene TRBV4-1; 11 bases line up with TRBD2. The germline gives CDR1 MGHRA, CDR2 YSYEKL. The CDR3 spans 16 residues. The junction had 10 bases not matched to a gene; V was cut back by 2 bases and J by 10 bases. The DNA of the CDR3 is TGCGCCAGCAGCCAACACACACCTTTAGCGGGAGGGGAGCAGTTCTTC. Its protein is CASSQHTPLAGGEQFF.

With respect to this clone: Other DNA sequences in this specimen translate into the identical CDR3. The rearrangement uses TRBV27 and TRBJ2-3; D is unclear. From germline, CDR1 is MNHEY and CDR2 SMNVEV (reference sequence). CDR3 length: 12 amino acids. V was cut by 1 base and J by 5 bases, with 4 bases left in between. The chain's CDR3 is CASSLLGDTQYF. In DNA form, the CDR3 reads TGTGCCAGCAGTTTATTGGGAGATACGCAGTATTTT.

The gene calls are TRBV6-5 and TRBJ2-7, with D possibly being TRBD1 or TRBD2 (6 bases each). Looked up from germline, CDR1 is MNHEY and CDR2 is SVGAGI. Trimming took off 0 bases at V and 4 bases at J, with 13 bases between the two ends. The length of the CDR3 is 15 residues. The CDR3: CASSYSFGGHYEQYF. The CDR3 DNA sequence: TGTGCCAGCAGTTACTCATTCGGGGGCCATTACGAGCAGTACTTC.

The chain joins TRBV28 to TRBJ2-3; tentative D call: TRBD2 (5 bases). V shed 6 bases and J shed 1 base, with 8 bases lying between them. The CDR3 consists of 13 residues. The germline V gene has CDR1 MDHEN and CDR2 SYDVKM. CDR3 amino acids: CASSYGGTDTQYF. As DNA, the CDR3 is TGTGCCAGCAGCTACGGGGGCACAGATACGCAGTATTTT.

The rearrangement uses TRBV7-8 and TRBJ2-5, with TRBD2 matching over 8 bases. Per the germline V gene, CDR1 is SGHVS and CDR2 is FQNEAQ. V dropped 1 base and J dropped 3; count of bases not matched to a gene: 10. The CDR3 loop spans 17 amino acids. The CDR3, as DNA: TGTGCCAGCAGCTTAGTGGTTAGCGGGAAGGGTAAAGAGACCCAGTACTTC. Residues: CASSLVVSGKGKETQYF.

Concerning this clone itself: A junction boundary mismatches the germline segment, possibly from a read error. This chain connects TRBV7-7 to TRBJ1-1, with 8 nucleotides matching TRBD1. Germline V lookup: CDR1 SSHAT, CDR2 FNYEAQ (reference sequence). The CDR3 loop spans 14 amino acids. CDR3 nucleotides: TGTGCTAGCAGCCCCAACAGGGGGGAAACTGAAGCTTTCTTT. Amino acids: CASSPNRGETEAFF.

The chain employs TRBV9 and TRBJ1-2, with 7 bases identical to TRBD1. The ends lost 3 bases at V and 1 base at J; junction bases unmatched: 6. This CDR3 has 15 amino acids. Germline lookup yields CDR1 SGDLS and CDR2 YYNGEE. DNA of the CDR3: TGTGCCAGCAGCGACGGGACAGAATTTAACTATGGCTACACCTTC. This encodes CASSDGTEFNYGYTF.

This chain connects TRBV18 to TRBJ2-7; D is undetermined. The germline V and J ends were trimmed by 3 bases and 7 bases, with 10 bases remaining between them. CDR1 is KGHSH and CDR2 is LQKENI in the germline V gene. The CDR3 consists of 12 residues. DNA for the CDR3: TGTGCCAGCTCACCCCTCCAAGGGGAGCAGTACTTC. This translates into CASSPLQGEQYF.

V is TRBV18 and J is TRBJ2-2; D uncertain. Germline V gene sequence: CDR1 KGHSH, CDR2 LQKENI. Trimming took off 4 bases at V and 7 bases at J, with 4 bases between the two ends. The CDR3 runs 11 residues. The CDR3 loop is CASSQNGELFF. The CDR3 DNA is TGTGCCAGCTCACAGAACGGGGAGCTGTTTTTT.

This clone occurred a few times. The genes are TRBV5-1 and TRBJ1-3; D is unresolved. The CDR3 spans 14 residues. CDR1 and CDR2 (germline): SGHRS, YFSETQ. The V end lost 2 bases, the J end lost 1 base, and 7 bases lay between the germline ends. CDR3: CASSLSNSGNTIYF. CDR3 DNA sequence: TGCGCCAGCAGCTTAAGTAATTCTGGAAACACCATATATTTT.

About this clone: Other nucleotide sequences in the sample specify the same CDR3. This chain joins TRBV9 and TRBJ2-7; 12 positions agree with TRBD2. Losses at the gene ends were 4 bases for V and 4 bases for J; bases not matched to a gene: 6. This CDR3 spans 15 amino acids. Germline V CDR1 and CDR2: SGDLS, YYNGEE. CDR3: CASSPRLAGVYEQYF. The CDR3 nucleotides read TGTGCCAGCAGCCCGAGACTAGCGGGAGTATACGAGCAGTACTTC.

J is TRBJ1-4 and V is TRBV11-3; TRBD1 aligns across 10 bases. Germline V gene data show CDR1 as SGHNT and CDR2 as YENEEA. V lost 4 bases, J lost 0 bases, and 5 bases stayed unmatched. The CDR3 runs to 17 residues. Written as DNA, the CDR3 is TGTGCCAGCAGCTCAGGACAGGGGGGGACAACTAATGAAAAACTGTTTTTT. It is translated as CASSSGQGGTTNEKLFF. Combining the CDR3 with reference TRBV11-3 and TRBJ1-4 gives the whole variable domain EAGVVQSPRYKIIEKKQPVAFWCNPISGHNTLYWYLQNLGQGPELLIRYENEEAVDDSQLPKDRFSAERLKGVDSTLKIQPAELGDSAVYLCASSSGQGGTTNEKLFFGSGTQLSVL.

V is TRBV5-6 and J is TRBJ2-5; D could derive from TRBD1 or TRBD2 (6 bases each). V gave up 2 bases and J gave up 4 bases, with 9 bases separating them. The length of the CDR3 is 13 residues. Germline lookup yields CDR1 SGHDT and CDR2 YYEEEE. CDR3 coding DNA: TGTGCCAGCAGCTTTGAGGGGGGAGAGACCCAGTACTTC. Translated: CASSFEGGETQYF.

This chain connects TRBV9 to TRBJ2-3; 13 nucleotides match TRBD2. The CDR3 loop spans 17 amino acids. The V and J ends lost 3 bases and 0 bases, in that order; junction bases with no gene match: 4. The germline gives CDR1 SGDLS, CDR2 YYNGEE. In nucleotides, the CDR3 is TGTGCCAGCAGCGCCGGGACTAGCGGGACTAGCACAGATACGCAGTATTTT. This codes for CASSAGTSGTSTDTQYF.

The chain combines TRBV27 with TRBJ2-1; D may be TRBD2 (6 bases). The CDR3 is 13 residues long. V gave up 8 bases and J gave up 6 bases, with 14 bases separating them. Germline values: CDR1 MNHEY, CDR2 SMNVEV (reference sequence). The CDR3 sequence is CASVGGMGNEQFF. The CDR3 nucleotides are TGTGCCAGCGTCGGCGGGATGGGCAATGAGCAGTTCTTC.